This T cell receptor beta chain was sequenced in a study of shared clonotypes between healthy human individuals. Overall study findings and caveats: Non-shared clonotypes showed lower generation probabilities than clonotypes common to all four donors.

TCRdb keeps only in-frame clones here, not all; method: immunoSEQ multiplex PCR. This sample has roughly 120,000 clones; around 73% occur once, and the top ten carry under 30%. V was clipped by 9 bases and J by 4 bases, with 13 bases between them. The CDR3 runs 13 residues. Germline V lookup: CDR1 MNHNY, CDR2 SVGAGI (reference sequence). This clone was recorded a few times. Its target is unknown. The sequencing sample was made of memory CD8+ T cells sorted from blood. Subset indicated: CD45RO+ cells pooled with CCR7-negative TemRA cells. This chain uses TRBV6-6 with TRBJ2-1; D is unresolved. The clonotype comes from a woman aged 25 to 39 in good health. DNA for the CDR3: TGTGCCAGTGGTATTAGATTTTACAATGAGCAGTTCTTC. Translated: CASGIRFYNEQFF.